This T cell receptor beta chain was captured by sequencing in a study of T cells after yellow fever vaccination. TCRdb passed the 5' RACE reads through MiXCR, listing each CDR3 protein once. The sample holds 300,000 to 400,000 distinct CDR3 sequences; around 3.9% are singletons and the top ten take approximately 24%. Deletions cut 3 bases from V and 4 bases from J, with 3 bases between. This CDR3 has 11 residues. This clonotype was found many times. This material consisted of PBMCs, taken 5 days after the yellow fever booster vaccination. The sequence was collected from a man younger than 35 who received the YFV17D yellow fever vaccine. The genes are TRBV12-3 or TRBV12-4 and TRBJ1-1, with unresolved D. The CDR3: CASSFLTEAFF. The CDR3, as DNA: TGTGCCAGCAGTTTTCTCACTGAAGCTTTCTTT.